This T cell receptor beta chain was recorded in a study of T cell repertoires in cytomegalovirus infection. Across the study: CMV epitopes used comprised recently identified HLA-C-restricted ones and well-studied HLA-B-restricted ones. In public TCR beta signatures, there were indications of both CMV infection and matching HLA type.

TCRdb itself ran the reads through MiXCR, one entry per CDR3 protein. Here the sample spans 450,000 to 600,000 distinct CDR3 sequences, about two fifths being singletons. Regarding this clonotype: The antigen is not known.

The CDR3 contains 17 residues. The junction had 11 bases not matched to a gene; V was cut back by 1 base and J by 4 bases. Germline V gene data show CDR1 as MGHRA and CDR2 as YSYEKL. This receptor was obtained from a human donor in good health (CMV status not recorded). Some clones in this sample may be carry-over from other donors' samples. The sample consisted of cultured PBMCs, taken from culture after CMV antigen stimulation. This chain connects TRBV4-1 to TRBJ1-2; TRBD1 matches 8 bases. The CDR3 sequence is CASSQVDRANTGYGYTF. The CDR3 DNA is TGCGCCAGCAGCCAAGTGGACAGGGCCAATACCGGCTATGGCTACACCTTC.